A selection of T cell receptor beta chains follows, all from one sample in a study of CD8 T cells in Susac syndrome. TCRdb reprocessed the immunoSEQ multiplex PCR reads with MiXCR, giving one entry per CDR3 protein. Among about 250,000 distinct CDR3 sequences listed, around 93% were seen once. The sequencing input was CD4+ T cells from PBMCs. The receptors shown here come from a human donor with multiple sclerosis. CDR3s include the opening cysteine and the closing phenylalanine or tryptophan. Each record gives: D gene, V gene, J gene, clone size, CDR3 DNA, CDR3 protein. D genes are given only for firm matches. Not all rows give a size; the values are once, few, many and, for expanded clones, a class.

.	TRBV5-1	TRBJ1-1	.	TGCGCCAGCAGCTTGTTCGGGTCAGGGAACGAAGCTTTCTTT	CASSLFGSGNEAFF
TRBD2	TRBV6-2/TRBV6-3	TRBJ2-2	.	TGTGCCAGCAGTTTAGCGGGAGATATCACCGGGGAGCTGTTTTTT	CASSLAGDITGELFF
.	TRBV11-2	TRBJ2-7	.	TGTGCCAGCGGCCCGGGGGCATACCACGAGCAGTACTTC	CASGPGAYHEQYF
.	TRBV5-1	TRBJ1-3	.	TGCGCCAGCAGCTTGTTGGAAGGAGGGAACGGAAACACCATATATTTT	CASSLLEGGNGNTIYF
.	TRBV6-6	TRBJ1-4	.	TGTGCCAGCAGTTACAGAGCAACTAATGAAAAACTGTTTTTT	CASSYRATNEKLFF
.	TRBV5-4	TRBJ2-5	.	TGTGCCAGCAGCCCTGGCGAGGGGCGGACCCAGTACTTC	CASSPGEGRTQYF
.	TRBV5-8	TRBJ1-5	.	TGTGCCAGCAGCTTGGGGCCAGGAGGGATCAATCAGCCCCAGCATTTT	CASSLGPGGINQPQHF
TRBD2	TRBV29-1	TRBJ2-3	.	TGCAGCGCCCGGACTAGCGCCACAGATACGCAGTATTTT	CSARTSATDTQYF
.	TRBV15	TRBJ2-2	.	TGTGCCACCAGCAGAGATCGGCGTGGGGAGCTGTTTTTT	CATSRDRRGELFF
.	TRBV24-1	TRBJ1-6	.	TGTGCCACCAGTGATTATGGGGAAGGATCACCCCTCCACTTT	CATSDYGEGSPLHF
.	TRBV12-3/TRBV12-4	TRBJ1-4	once	TGTGCCAGCAGTTCGTATTCTAATGAAAAACTGTTTTTT	CASSSYSNEKLFF
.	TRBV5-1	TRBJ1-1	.	TGCGCCAGCAGCAATACCGGGACGGTGAACACTGAAGCTTTCTTT	CASSNTGTVNTEAFF
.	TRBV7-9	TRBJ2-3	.	TGTGCCAGCAGCCCCCGGAGCCTAGGGGGAGGCGATACGCAGTATTTT	CASSPRSLGGGDTQYF
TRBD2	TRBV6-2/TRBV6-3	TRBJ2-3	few	TGTGCCAGCAGCGGACTAGGTGGAGATACGCAGTATTTT	CASSGLGGDTQYF
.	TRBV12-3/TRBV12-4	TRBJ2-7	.	TGTGCCAGCAGTTTCCGGGACTCAACAGCCTACGAGCAGTACTTC	CASSFRDSTAYEQYF
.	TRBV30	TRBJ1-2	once	TGTGCCTCCCCCCGAGAGAAGACTAACTATGGCTACACCTTC	CASPREKTNYGYTF
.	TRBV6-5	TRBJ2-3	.	TGTGCCAGCAGCTTACTCGGGAGCGGGAGCACAGATACGCAGTATTTT	CASSLLGSGSTDTQYF
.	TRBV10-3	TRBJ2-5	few	TGTGCCATCAAGCTCGACCACCAAGAGACCCAGTACTTC	CAIKLDHQETQYF
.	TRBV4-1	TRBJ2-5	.	TGCGCCAGCAGCCTGACTCTCCCGGAGACCCAGTACTTC	CASSLTLPETQYF
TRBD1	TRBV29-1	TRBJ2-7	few	TGCAGCACCCGGGACAGCCCCTACGAGCAGTACTTC	CSTRDSPYEQYF
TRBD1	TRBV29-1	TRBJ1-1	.	TGCAGCGTTGAACCAGATACAGGGGCCGAAGCTTTCTTT	CSVEPDTGAEAFF
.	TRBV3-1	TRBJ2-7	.	TGTGCCAGCAGCCTCCGAGGAATCGAGCAGTACTTC	CASSLRGIEQYF
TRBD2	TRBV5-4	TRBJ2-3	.	TGTGCCAGCAGCTCCTGGACTAGCCTTACCCGTGGAGATACGCAGTATTTT	CASSSWTSLTRGDTQYF
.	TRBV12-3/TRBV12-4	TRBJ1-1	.	TGTGCCAGCAGTTTACAACAGTCTACTGAAGCTTTCTTT	CASSLQQSTEAFF
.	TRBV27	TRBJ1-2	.	TGTGCCAGCAGTTTGGGAGGGGCCAATAACTATGGCTACACCTTC	CASSLGGANNYGYTF
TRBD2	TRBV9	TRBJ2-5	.	TGTGCCAGCAGCGTAGCGGGAGGGGGGTCAGAGACCCAGTACTTC	CASSVAGGGSETQYF
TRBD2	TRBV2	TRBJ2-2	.	TGTGCCAGCACGGGGACTAGTCTGCCCACCGGGGAGCTGTTTTTT	CASTGTSLPTGELFF
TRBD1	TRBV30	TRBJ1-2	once	TGTGCCTGGTCCGGGACAGAATATGGCTACACCTTC	CAWSGTEYGYTF
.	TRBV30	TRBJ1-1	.	TGTGCCTGGACCGAGACAGGGAACACTGAAGCTTTCTTT	CAWTETGNTEAFF
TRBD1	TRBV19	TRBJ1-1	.	TGTGCCAGTAGTCCCTTTTTGGGACAGAAGAACACTGAAGCTTTCTTT	CASSPFLGQKNTEAFF
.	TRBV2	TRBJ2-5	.	TGTGCCAGCACTGGGGCCCCCCGGGGAGAGACCCAGTACTTC	CASTGAPRGETQYF
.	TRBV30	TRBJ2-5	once	TGTGCCTGGAGTCGCGCCCAAGAGACCCAGTACTTC	CAWSRAQETQYF
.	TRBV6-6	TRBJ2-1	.	TGTGCCAGCAGTTACGTCTCCTACAATGAGCAGTTCTTC	CASSYVSYNEQFF
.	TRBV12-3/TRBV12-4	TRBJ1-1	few	TGTGCCAGCAGTTTGAGAGGGAAGGCTGAAGCTTTCTTT	CASSLRGKAEAFF
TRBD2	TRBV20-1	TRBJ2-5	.	TGCAGTGCTAGAAGGCTAGCGGGTTTACAAGAGACCCAGTACTTC	CSARRLAGLQETQYF
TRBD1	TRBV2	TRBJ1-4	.	TGTGCCAGCACTCCTGACAGGGGAAGCGAAAAACTGTTTTTT	CASTPDRGSEKLFF
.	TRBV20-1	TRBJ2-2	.	TGCAGTGCTAGAGATCCCCTGGCCGGCGGCACCGGGGAGCTGTTTTTT	CSARDPLAGGTGELFF
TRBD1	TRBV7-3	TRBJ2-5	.	TGTGCCAGCAGCTTAACGCCGGGACAGATACAAGAGACCCAGTACTTC	CASSLTPGQIQETQYF
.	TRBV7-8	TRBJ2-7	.	TGTGCCAGCAGCCAGGGACGGATAACCTACGAGCAGTACTTC	CASSQGRITYEQYF
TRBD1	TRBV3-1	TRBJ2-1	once	TGTGCCAGCAGCCAAGGTAGCGGGACAGGGGATGAGCAGTTCTTC	CASSQGSGTGDEQFF
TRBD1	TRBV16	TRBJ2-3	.	TGTGCCAGCAGAACCGGGACAGTTAAAACAGATACGCAGTATTTT	CASRTGTVKTDTQYF
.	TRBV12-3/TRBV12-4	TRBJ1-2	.	TGTGCCAGCACCTACCGGGGTAGGGGTCAATATGGCTACACCTTC	CASTYRGRGQYGYTF
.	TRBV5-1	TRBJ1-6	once	TGCGCCAGCCGGGACGTCCCTAATTCACCCCTCCACTTT	CASRDVPNSPLHF
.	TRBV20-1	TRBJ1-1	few	TGCAGTGCTACGGACGACACTGAAGCTTTCTTT	CSATDDTEAFF
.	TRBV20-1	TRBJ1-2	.	TGCACCCTCTCCGGGACGACCACTAACTATGGCTACACCTTC	CTLSGTTTNYGYTF